What follows is one TCR beta chain and its context. Antigen: not known. This record belongs to a study of post-analysis software for immune sequencing data. Findings and caveats of the study: Multiple sclerosis patients showed significantly lower normalized Chao1 diversity than controls did. The study found TRBV5-6, TRBV5-1 and TRBV20-1 among five or six TRBV segments more frequent in patients than controls.

Unique molecular identifiers were present in the TCR beta cDNA libraries. A single record per CDR3 protein comes from TCRdb applying MiXCR to the PCR reads. The sample lists 700,000 to 900,000 distinct CDR3 sequences, roughly 50% seen once, with 4.9% in the top ten. The CDR3 covers 13 residues. V shed 6 bases, J shed 6 bases, and the junction held 7 bases outside the gene matches. The receptor's source is a girl between 5 and 17 years old with multiple sclerosis. The sample taken for sequencing was blood. The chain uses TRBV12-3 or TRBV12-4 and TRBJ1-2; 7 nucleotides align to TRBD1. The DNA of the CDR3 is TGTGCCAGCAGCCCCGACAGGGACCATGGCTACACCTTC. Encoded protein: CASSPDRDHGYTF.